The present entry profiles one T cell receptor beta chain with its context. This record comes from a study of blood T cell repertoires in COVID-19. Study in general: Acute-phase and convalescent COVID-19 samples originated in the United States, Italy and Spain. Nucleic acid was either cDNA or gDNA, and it came from T cells, B-cell-depleted T cells, or PBMCs.

Per the authors' pipeline: Quantification of nucleated cells was approximated via reference gene primer amplification. TCRdb's table, derived via immunoSEQ multiplex PCR, lists solely in-frame clones and lacks some. V and J calls plus clone size are reproduced from that table; the DNA served to infer D and trimming. The data show approximately 300,000 clones, about 80% seen once. The CDR3 covers 14 residues. V shed 1 base and J shed 2 bases, with 8 bases lying between them. CDR1 is SGHAT and CDR2 is FQDESV in the germline V gene (reference sequence). Followed longitudinally, the Seattle patients had been enrolled during active infection.

Sequencing used peripheral blood. This clonotype was obtained from a person aged 70 to 79 with COVID-19, enrolled during active disease. The gene calls are TRBV11-1 and TRBJ1-1; no firm D call. CDR3 in amino acids: CASSLGHLNTEAFF. CDR3 sequence (DNA): TGTGCCAGCAGCTTAGGACACCTAAACACTGAAGCTTTCTTT.